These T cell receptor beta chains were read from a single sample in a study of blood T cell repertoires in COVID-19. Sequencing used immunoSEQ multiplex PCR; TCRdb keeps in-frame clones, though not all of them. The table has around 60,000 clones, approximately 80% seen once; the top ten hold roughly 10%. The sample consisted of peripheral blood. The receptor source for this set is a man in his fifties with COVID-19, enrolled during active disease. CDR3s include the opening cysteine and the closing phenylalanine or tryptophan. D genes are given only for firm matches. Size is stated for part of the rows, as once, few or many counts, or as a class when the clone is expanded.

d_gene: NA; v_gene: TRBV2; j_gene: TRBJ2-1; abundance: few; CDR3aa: CASSEDGAANEQFF; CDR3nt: TGTGCCAGCAGTGAAGATGGAGCGGCCAATGAGCAGTTCTTC
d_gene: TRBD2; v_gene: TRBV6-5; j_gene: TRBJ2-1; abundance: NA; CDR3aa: CASRPGTSGLGEQFF; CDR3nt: TGTGCCAGCAGACCCGGGACTAGCGGACTAGGTGAGCAGTTCTTC
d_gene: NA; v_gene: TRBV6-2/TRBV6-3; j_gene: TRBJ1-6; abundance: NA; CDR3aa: CASSYAESPLHF; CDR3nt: TGTGCCAGCAGTTACGCGGAATCACCCCTCCACTTT
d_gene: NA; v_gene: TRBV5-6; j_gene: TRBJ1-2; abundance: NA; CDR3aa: CASSLQGYGYTF; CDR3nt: TGTGCCAGCAGCTTGCAGGGCTATGGCTACACCTTC
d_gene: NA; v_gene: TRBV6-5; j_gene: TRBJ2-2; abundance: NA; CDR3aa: CASSRQVSTGELFF; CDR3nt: TGTGCCAGCAGTCGACAGGTTAGCACCGGGGAGCTGTTTTTT
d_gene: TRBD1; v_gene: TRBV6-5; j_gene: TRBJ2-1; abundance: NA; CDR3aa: CASSSGTGDEQFF; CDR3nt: TGTGCCAGCAGTTCAGGGACAGGGGATGAGCAGTTCTTC
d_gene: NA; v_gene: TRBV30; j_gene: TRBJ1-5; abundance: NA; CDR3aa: CAWSTTDNQPQHF; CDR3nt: TGTGCCTGGAGTACGACAGACAATCAGCCCCAGCATTTT
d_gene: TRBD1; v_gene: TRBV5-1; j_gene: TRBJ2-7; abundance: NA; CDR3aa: CASSSDTGAHYEQYF; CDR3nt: TGCGCCAGCAGCTCAGATACAGGGGCTCACTACGAGCAGTACTTC
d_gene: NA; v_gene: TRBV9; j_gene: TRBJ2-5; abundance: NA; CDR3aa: CASSVGGGEETQYF; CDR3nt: TGTGCCAGCAGCGTAGGAGGGGGTGAGGAGACCCAGTACTTC
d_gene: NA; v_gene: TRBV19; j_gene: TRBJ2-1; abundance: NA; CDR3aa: CASREGDAVQNEQFF; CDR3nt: TGTGCCAGTAGGGAGGGTGACGCGGTACAGAATGAGCAGTTCTTC
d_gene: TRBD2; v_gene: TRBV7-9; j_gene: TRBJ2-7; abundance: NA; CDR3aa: CASSIQAGILYEQYF; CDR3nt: TGTGCCAGCAGCATCCAAGCGGGAATTCTATACGAGCAGTACTTC
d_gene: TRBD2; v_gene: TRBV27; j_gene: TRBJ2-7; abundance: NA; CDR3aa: CASPTSGKGNSYEQYF; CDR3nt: TGTGCCAGCCCAACTAGCGGGAAGGGGAACTCCTACGAGCAGTACTTC
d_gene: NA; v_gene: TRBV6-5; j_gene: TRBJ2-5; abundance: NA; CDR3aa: CASSMSGGETQYF; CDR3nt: TGTGCCAGCAGTATGAGTGGGGGGGAGACCCAGTACTTC
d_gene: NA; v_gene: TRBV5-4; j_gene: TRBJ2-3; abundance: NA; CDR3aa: CASSLDSPEDTQYF; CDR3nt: TGTGCCAGCAGCTTGGACAGCCCTGAGGATACGCAGTATTTT
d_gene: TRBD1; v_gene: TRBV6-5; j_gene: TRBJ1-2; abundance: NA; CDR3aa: CASSSPGGGYTF; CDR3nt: TGTGCCAGCAGTTCCCCAGGGGGCGGGTACACCTTC
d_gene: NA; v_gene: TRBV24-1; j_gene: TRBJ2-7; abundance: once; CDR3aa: CATSAGFNEQYF; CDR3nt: TGTGCCACCAGCGCAGGGTTCAACGAGCAGTACTTC
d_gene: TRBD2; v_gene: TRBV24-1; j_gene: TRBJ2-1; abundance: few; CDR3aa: CATSDPRDYSEQFF; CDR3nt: TGTGCCACCAGTGATCCCCGGGACTACTCTGAGCAGTTCTTC
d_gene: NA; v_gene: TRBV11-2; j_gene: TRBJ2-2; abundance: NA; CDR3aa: CASSLAGVYTGELFF; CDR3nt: TGTGCCAGCAGCTTAGCGGGAGTATATACCGGGGAGCTGTTTTTT
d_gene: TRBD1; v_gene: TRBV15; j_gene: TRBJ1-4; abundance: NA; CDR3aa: CATSSAAGTGDEKLFF; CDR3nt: TGTGCCACCAGCAGTGCCGCCGGGACAGGGGATGAAAAACTGTTTTTT
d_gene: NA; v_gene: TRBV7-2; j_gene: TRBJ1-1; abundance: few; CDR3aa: CASSPGTFGDEAFF; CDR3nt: TGTGCCAGCAGCCCCGGGACTTTCGGGGATGAAGCTTTCTTT
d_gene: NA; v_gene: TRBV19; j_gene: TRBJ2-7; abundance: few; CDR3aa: CASNREGSEQYF; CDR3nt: TGTGCCAGTAACAGGGAAGGTTCCGAGCAGTACTTC
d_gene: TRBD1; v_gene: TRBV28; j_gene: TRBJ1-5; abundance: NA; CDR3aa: CASSSQTGVSNQPQHF; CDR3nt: TGTGCCAGCAGTTCGCAGACAGGGGTTAGCAATCAGCCCCAGCATTTT
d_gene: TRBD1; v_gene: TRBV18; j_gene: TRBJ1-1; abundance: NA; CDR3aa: CASSPPGQLNTEAFF; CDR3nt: TGTGCCAGCTCACCACCGGGACAGCTGAACACTGAAGCTTTCTTT
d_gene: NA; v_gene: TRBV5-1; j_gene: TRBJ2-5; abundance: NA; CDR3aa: CASSLTSYETQYF; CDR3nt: TGCGCCAGCAGCTTGACTAGCTACGAGACCCAGTACTTC
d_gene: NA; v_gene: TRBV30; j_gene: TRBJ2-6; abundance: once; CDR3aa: CAFTGTDVSGANVLTF; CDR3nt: TGTGCCTTTACCGGGACTGACGTCTCTGGGGCCAACGTCCTGACTTTC
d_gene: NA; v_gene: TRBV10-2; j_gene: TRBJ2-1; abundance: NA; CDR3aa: CASSDASVEQFF; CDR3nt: TGCGCCAGCAGTGACGCTAGCGTTGAGCAGTTCTTC
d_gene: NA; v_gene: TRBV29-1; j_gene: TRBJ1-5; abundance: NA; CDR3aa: CSVGSGEGQPQHF; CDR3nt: TGCAGCGTTGGTTCCGGGGAGGGTCAGCCCCAGCATTTT
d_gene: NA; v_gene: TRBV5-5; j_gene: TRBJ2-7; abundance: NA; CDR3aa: CASSLETGFSYEQYF; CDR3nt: TGTGCCAGCAGCTTGGAGACAGGATTCTCCTACGAGCAGTACTTC
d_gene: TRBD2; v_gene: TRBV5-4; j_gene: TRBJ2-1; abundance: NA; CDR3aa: CASSPTSGRGDEQFF; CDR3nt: TGTGCCAGCAGCCCTACTAGCGGGAGAGGCGATGAGCAGTTCTTC
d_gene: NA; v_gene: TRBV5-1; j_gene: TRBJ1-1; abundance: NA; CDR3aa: CASSLQTNTEAFF; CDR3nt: TGCGCCAGCAGTTTACAGACGAACACTGAAGCTTTCTTT
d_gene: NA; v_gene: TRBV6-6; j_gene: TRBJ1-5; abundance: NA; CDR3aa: CASSHPQGGNQPQHF; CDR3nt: TGTGCCAGCAGCCACCCACAGGGCGGCAATCAGCCCCAGCATTTT
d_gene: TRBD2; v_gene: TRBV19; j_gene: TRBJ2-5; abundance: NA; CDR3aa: CASSTPRAGERETQYF; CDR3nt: TGTGCCAGTAGTACCCCTCGGGCGGGAGAGAGGGAGACCCAGTACTTC
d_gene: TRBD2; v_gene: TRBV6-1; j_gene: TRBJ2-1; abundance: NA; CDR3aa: CASSGGLAGGFYNEQFF; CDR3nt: TGTGCCAGCAGTGGTGGACTAGCGGGAGGATTCTACAATGAGCAGTTCTTC
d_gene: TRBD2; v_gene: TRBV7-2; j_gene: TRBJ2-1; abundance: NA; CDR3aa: CASKMIAGVNEQFF; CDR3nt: TGTGCCAGCAAAATGATAGCGGGAGTGAATGAGCAGTTCTTC
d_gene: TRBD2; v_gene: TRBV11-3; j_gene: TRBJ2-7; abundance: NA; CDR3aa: CASSLGTRPPYEQYF; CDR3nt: TGTGCCAGCAGCTTAGGGACTAGGCCACCCTACGAGCAGTACTTC
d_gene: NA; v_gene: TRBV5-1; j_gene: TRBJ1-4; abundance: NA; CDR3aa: CASSLPGAEKLFF; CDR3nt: TGCGCCAGCAGTCTCCCGGGTGCCGAAAAACTGTTTTTT
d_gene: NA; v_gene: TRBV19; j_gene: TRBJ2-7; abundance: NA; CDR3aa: CASSIGATYSYEQYF; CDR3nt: TGTGCCAGTAGTATTGGGGCTACCTACTCCTACGAGCAGTACTTC